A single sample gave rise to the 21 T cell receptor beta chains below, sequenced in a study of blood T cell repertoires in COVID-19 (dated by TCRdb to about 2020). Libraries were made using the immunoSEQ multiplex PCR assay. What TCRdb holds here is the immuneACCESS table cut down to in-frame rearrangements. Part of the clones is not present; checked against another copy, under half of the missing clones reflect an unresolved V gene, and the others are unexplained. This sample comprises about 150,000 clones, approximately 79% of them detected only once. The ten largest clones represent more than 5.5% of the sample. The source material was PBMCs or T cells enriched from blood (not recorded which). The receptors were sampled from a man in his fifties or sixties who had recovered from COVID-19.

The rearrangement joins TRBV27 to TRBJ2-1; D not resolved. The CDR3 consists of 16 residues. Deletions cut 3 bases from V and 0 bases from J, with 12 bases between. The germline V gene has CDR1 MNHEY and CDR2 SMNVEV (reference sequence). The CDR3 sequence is CASSFSVTSSYNEQFF. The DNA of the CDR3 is TGTGCCAGCAGTTTTTCCGTCACCAGCTCCTACAATGAGCAGTTCTTC.

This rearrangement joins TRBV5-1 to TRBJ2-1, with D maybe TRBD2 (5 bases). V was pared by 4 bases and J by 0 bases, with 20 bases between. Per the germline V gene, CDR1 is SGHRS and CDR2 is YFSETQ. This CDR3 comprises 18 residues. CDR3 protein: CASSPNSRRTSSYNEQFF. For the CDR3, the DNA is TGCGCCAGCAGCCCAAATTCACGGCGAACTAGCTCCTACAATGAGCAGTTCTTC.

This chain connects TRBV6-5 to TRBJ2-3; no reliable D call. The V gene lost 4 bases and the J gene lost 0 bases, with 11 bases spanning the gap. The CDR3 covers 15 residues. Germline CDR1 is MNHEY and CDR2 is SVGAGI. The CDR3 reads CASSSRGLSTDTQYF. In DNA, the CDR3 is TGTGCCAGCAGTTCCCGCGGCTTAAGCACAGATACGCAGTATTTT.

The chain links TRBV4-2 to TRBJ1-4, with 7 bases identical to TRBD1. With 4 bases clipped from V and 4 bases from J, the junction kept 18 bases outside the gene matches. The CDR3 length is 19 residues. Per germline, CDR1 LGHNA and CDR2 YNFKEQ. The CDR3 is CASSRTPGTVPIGNEKLFF. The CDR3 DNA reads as TGTGCCAGCAGCCGAACCCCCGGGACAGTCCCCATCGGTAATGAAAAACTGTTTTTT.

CDR3 protein: CASSSGLAESTDTQYF. The CDR3 DNA is TGTGCCAGCAGTTCGGGACTAGCGGAGAGCACAGATACGCAGTATTTT. This rearrangement joins TRBV6-5 to TRBJ2-3; 11 positions match TRBD2. This CDR3 spans 16 amino acids. Germline CDR1 MNHEY, CDR2 SVGAGI. Losses at the gene ends were 4 bases for V and 0 bases for J; bases not matched to a gene: 3.

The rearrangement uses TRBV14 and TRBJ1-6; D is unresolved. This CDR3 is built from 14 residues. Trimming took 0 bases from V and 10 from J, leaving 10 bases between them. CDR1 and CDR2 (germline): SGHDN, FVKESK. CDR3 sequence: CASSQEAMVSPLHF. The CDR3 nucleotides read TGTGCCAGCAGCCAAGAAGCGATGGTGTCACCCCTCCACTTT. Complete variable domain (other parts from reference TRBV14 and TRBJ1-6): EAGVTQFPSHSVIEKGQTVTLRCDPISGHDNLYWYRRVMGKEIKFLLHFVKESKQDESGMPNNRFLAERTGGTYSTLKVQPAELEDSGVYFCASSQEAMVSPLHFGNGTRLTVT.

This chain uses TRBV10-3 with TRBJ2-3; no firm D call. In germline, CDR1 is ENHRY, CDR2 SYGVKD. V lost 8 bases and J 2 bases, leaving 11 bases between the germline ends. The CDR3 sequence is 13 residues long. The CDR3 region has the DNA TGTGCCATCCGCCGCGAGGCCACAGATACGCAGTATTTT. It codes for CAIRREATDTQYF.

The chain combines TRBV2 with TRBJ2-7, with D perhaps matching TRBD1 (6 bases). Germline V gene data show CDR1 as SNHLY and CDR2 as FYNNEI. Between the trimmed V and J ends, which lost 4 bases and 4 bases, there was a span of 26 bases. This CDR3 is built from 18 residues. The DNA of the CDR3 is TGTGCCAGCAGTGGGGTTGGGGGCCTGACCCGAGATCGTTACGAGCAGTACTTC. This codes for CASSGVGGLTRDRYEQYF.

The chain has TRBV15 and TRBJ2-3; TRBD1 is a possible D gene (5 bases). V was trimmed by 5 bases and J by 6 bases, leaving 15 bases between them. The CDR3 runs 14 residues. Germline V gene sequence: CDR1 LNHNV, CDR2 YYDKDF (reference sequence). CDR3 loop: CATSPRYKGDTQYF. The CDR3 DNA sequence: TGTGCCACCAGCCCGCGCTACAAGGGGGATACGCAGTATTTT.

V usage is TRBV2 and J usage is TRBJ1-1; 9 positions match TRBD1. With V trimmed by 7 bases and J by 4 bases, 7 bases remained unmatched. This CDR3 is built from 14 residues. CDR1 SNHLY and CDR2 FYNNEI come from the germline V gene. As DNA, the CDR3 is TGTGCCAGCAATAAACAGGGGGCAGGCACTGAAGCTTTCTTT. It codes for CASNKQGAGTEAFF.

CDR3 sequence reads: CASSPAGGRTTNEKLFF. In nucleotides, the CDR3 is TGTGCCAGCTCACCTGCAGGGGGGAGGACAACTAATGAAAAACTGTTTTTT. V gene TRBV18 combines with J gene TRBJ1-4, with 7 bases identical to TRBD1. From germline, CDR1 is KGHSH and CDR2 LQKENI. The CDR3 loop spans 17 amino acids. Unmatched junction bases numbered 7, after V lost 3 bases and J lost 0 bases.

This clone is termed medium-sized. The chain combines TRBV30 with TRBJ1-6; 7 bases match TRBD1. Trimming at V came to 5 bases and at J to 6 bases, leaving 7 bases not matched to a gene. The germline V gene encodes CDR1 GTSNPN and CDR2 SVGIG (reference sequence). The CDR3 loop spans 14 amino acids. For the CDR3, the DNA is TGTGCCTGGGCCGCGGGGACAGTTAATTCACCCCTCCACTTT. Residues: CAWAAGTVNSPLHF.

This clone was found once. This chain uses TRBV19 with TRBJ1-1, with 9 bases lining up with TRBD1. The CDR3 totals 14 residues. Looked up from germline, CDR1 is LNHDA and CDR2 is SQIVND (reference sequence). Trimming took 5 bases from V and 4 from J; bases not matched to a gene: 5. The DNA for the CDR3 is TGTGCCAGTAGTTTCAAGACAGGGGGCACTGAAGCTTTCTTT. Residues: CASSFKTGGTEAFF. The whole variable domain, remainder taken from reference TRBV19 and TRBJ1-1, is DGGITQSPKYLFRKEGQNVTLSCEQNLNHDAMYWYRQDPGQGLRLIYYSQIVNDFQKGDIAEGYSVSREKKESFPLTVTSAQKNPTAFYLCASSFKTGGTEAFFGQGTRLTVV.

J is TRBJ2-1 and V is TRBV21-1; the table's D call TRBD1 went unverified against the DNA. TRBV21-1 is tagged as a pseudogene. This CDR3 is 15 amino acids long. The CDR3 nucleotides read TGTGCCAGCAGCAAAGACAGGGGGGCGGACAATGAGCAGTTCTTC. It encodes CASSKDRGADNEQFF.

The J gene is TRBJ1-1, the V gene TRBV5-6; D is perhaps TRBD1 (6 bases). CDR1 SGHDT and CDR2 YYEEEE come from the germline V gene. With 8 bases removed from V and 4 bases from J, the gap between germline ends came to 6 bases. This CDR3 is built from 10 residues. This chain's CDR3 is CARQGTEAFF. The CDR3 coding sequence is TGTGCCAGACAGGGCACTGAAGCTTTCTTT.

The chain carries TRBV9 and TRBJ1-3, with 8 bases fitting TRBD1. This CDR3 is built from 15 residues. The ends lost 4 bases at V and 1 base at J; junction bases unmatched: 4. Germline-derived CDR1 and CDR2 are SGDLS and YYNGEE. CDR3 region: CASSPQGASGNTIYF. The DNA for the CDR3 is TGTGCCAGCAGCCCTCAGGGGGCGTCTGGAAACACCATATATTTT.

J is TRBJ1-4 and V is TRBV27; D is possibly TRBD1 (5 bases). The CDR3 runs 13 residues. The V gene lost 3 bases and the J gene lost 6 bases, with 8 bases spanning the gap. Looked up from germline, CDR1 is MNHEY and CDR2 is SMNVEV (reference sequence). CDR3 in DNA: TGTGCCAGCAGTTTCGGGGGGGATGAAAAACTGTTTTTT. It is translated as CASSFGGDEKLFF.

The CDR3 here is CASSYSRAGQGAPYEQYF. The CDR3 DNA sequence: TGTGCCAGCAGTTACTCACGAGCCGGACAGGGGGCCCCCTACGAGCAGTACTTC. V is TRBV6-2 or TRBV6-3 and J is TRBJ2-7; 11 nucleotides agree with TRBD1. There are 18 residues in the CDR3. CDR1 and CDR2 (germline): MNHEY, SVGEGT. Trimming at V came to 0 bases and at J to 2 bases, leaving 9 bases not matched to a gene.

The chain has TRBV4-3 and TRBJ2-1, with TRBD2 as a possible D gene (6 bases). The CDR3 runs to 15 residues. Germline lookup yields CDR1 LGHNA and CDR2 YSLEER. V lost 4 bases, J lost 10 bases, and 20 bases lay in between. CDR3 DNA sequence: TGCGCCAGCAGCCCGACGGAGACTAGGAGACGCGAGCAGTTCTTC. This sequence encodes CASSPTETRRREQFF.

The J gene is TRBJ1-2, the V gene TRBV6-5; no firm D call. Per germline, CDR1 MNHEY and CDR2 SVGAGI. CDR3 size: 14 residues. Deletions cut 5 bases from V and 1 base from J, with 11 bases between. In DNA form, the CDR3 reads TGTGCCAGCAGTCTACAGAGATTTAACTATGGCTACACCTTC. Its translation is CASSLQRFNYGYTF.

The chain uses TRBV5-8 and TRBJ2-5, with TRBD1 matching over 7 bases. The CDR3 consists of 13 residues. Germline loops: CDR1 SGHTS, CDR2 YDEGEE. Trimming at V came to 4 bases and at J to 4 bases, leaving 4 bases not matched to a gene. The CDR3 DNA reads TGTGCCAGCAGCCGACAGGGCGGAGAGACCCAGTACTTC. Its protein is CASSRQGGETQYF.